This T cell receptor (beta chain) was documented in a study of control samples from healthy donors and cancer patients. This table comes from immunoSEQ multiplex PCR, and its TCRdb copy is limited to in-frame clones, with some not included. Seen here are 150,000 or so clones, 80% to 90% observed once, and the top ten hold 9.5% to 15%. The clonotype comes from a young man in good health. The source material was blood.

This CDR3 is CASSLRREGGNEQFF. CDR3 nucleotide sequence: TGTGCCAGCAGTTTACGGCGGGAGGGGGGCAATGAGCAGTTCTTC. The V gene is TRBV28, the J gene TRBJ2-1, with 9 bases matching TRBD2. This CDR3 is built from 15 residues. CDR1 is MDHEN and CDR2 is SYDVKM in the germline V gene. The V gene end was trimmed by 2 bases and the J gene end by 6 bases; junction bases not matched to a gene: 5.